This entry describes one T cell receptor beta chain. The target antigen is unknown. There are 15 residues in the CDR3. Trimming stripped 0 bases from V and 4 bases from J, with 12 bases between. The germline CDR1 and CDR2 sequences are SGHRS and YFSETQ. The sample comes from a study of PD-1 blockade in classical Hodgkin lymphoma. Points from the study as a whole: Baseline TCR diversity was reportedly lower in newly diagnosed patients than in healthy donors. It was reported as lower still in relapsed/refractory patients. CD4+ TCR diversity climbed significantly by C4D1, unlike CD8+ TCR diversity. The authors have not defined what causes the repertoire differences, possibly disease activity or prior therapy. Complete responders possessed baseline diversity comparable to newly diagnosed patients.

The data were produced by immunoSEQ multiplex PCR, yet TCRdb's version contains in-frame clones alone and is incomplete. The profile shows 35,000 to 50,000 clones, roughly 65% of them singletons. This sample's time point: cycle 4 day 1 (C4D1), after 5 to 7 weeks of nivolumab. Every patient was affected by relapse after autologous stem cell transplantation, while exposure to brentuximab vedotin was not uniform. The sample consisted of peripheral blood mononuclear cells (PBMCs), taken before the fourth cycle of nivolumab. The TCR sequence derives from a human donor with classical Hodgkin lymphoma. The chain recombines TRBV5-1 with TRBJ2-3; the D gene could be TRBD1 or TRBD2 (7 bases each). CDR3 loop: CASSLEAGGADTQYF. For the CDR3, the DNA is TGCGCCAGCAGCTTGGAAGCAGGGGGGGCAGATACGCAGTATTTT.